A selection of T cell receptor beta chains follows, all from one sample in a study of CXCR3-negative and CXCR3-positive naive CD8 T cells. TCRdb reprocessed the 5' RACE reads and stores each CDR3 protein as one record, lacking DNA. This sample's clone table lists around 63,000 distinct CDR3 sequences. Material: naive CXCR3+ CD8+ T cells from blood. The receptors were sampled from a human donor in good health. Some clones in this sample may be carry-over from other donors' samples. Each CDR3 is given with its conserved first and last residue. Each record gives: CDR3 length, J gene, V gene, CDR3 protein.

14 TRBJ1-2 TRBV7-9 CASSLDGTYPGYTF
16 TRBJ1-1 TRBV7-9 CASSLAPGQGGTEAFF
14 TRBJ2-5 TRBV6-6 CASSGRLLGETQYF
13 TRBJ2-7 TRBV7-9 CASIPTGGHEQYF
15 TRBJ2-7 TRBV14 CASSQEAGESYEQYF
11 TRBJ1-1 TRBV7-9 CASAFGTEAFF
14 TRBJ2-7 TRBV2 CASSDPGTSDEQYF
13 TRBJ2-2 TRBV7-2 CASSLVSTGELFF
14 TRBJ2-3 TRBV7-9 CASSLEELTDTQYF
15 TRBJ2-5 TRBV12-3/TRBV12-4 CASSPTRAGEGTQYF
12 TRBJ2-1 TRBV7-9 CASSSTRHEQFF
15 TRBJ2-7 TRBV29-1 CSVELQDRGPYEQYF
15 TRBJ2-2 TRBV11-3 CASSTGTSGTGELFF
14 TRBJ1-2 TRBV28 CASNPTDLNYGYTF
13 TRBJ2-7 TRBV6-2/TRBV6-3 CASSYTGGYEQYF
15 TRBJ2-6 TRBV9 CASSVGQSGANVLTF
14 TRBJ1-1 TRBV5-1 CASSLVGGTTEAFF
15 TRBJ2-2 TRBV7-2 CASSFRGTQTGELFF
16 TRBJ2-7 TRBV5-1 CASFPSPGQGAYEQYF
16 TRBJ2-7 TRBV29-1 CSVEDSSGAGPYEQYF
16 TRBJ1-6 TRBV5-1 CASSLVPGRLDSPLHF
15 TRBJ2-1 TRBV29-1 CSVESGTSGSNEQFF
15 TRBJ2-1 TRBV11-2 CASSLQLAGAHGQFF
13 TRBJ1-2 TRBV29-1 CSVAGTGFYGYTF
12 TRBJ2-5 TRBV12-3/TRBV12-4 CASSFGGETQYF
13 TRBJ2-7 TRBV5-1 CASSWGDSYEQYF